This record covers a single TCR beta chain. What it recognizes is unknown. After removal of 7 bases from V and 5 bases from J, the junction contained 6 bases not matched to a gene. This CDR3 is built from 14 residues. The germline V gene encodes CDR1 SNHLY and CDR2 FYNNEI. This was the immunoSEQ v3.0 assay at survey level. Sequencing efforts were directed toward roughly 40,000-55,000 T-cell genomes per sample. This table comes from immunoSEQ multiplex PCR, and its TCRdb copy is limited to in-frame clones, with some not included. Of more than 30,000 clones listed, 70% to 80% are singletons. Each specimen consisted of roughly 1-10 million cryopreserved PBMC prior to extraction of DNA. This specimen belongs to a study of long-term antiretroviral therapy in people with HIV. Findings of the study overall: Repertoires in HIV (unlike those of controls) had narrower CDR3 length ranges.

This sequence was found in a young man with HIV. The sample was unsorted PBMCs, taken 1.9 years after starting antiretroviral therapy. V and J are TRBV2 and TRBJ1-1; 11 bases map to TRBD1. The CDR3 nucleotides read TGTGCCAGCACCACGGGACAGGGGGAGACTGAAGCTTTCTTT. Protein: CASTTGQGETEAFF.